One T cell receptor (beta chain) is described in this entry. The time point was: patch test 3, about 24 weeks after DPC sensitization. Treatment here: therapeutic diphenylcyclopropenone sensitization with weekly scalp DPC. TCRdb reprocessed the RACE reads via MiXCR and lists one record per CDR3 protein. The sample has 180,000 or so distinct CDR3 sequences; around 25% are singletons. Trimming removed 6 bases from V and 6 bases from J; junction bases left unmatched: 7. Germline values: CDR1 ENHRY, CDR2 SYGVKD. This CDR3 contains 15 residues. This record belongs to a study of human T cells and chemical hapten exposure.

The rearrangement uses TRBV10-3 and TRBJ2-3; 12 bases agree with TRBD2. The TCR comes from a woman aged 40 to 50 with alopecia areata. Some clones in this sample may be carry-over from other donors' samples. The input for sequencing was whole blood, taken in connection with sensitization to the hapten diphenylcyclopropenone (DPC). CDR3 nucleotides: TGTGCCATCAGACCGACTAGCGGGAGTTCGGATACGCAGTATTTT. This sequence encodes CAIRPTSGSSDTQYF.